This entry lists 27 T cell receptor beta chains sequenced from one sample in a study of Graves' ophthalmopathy and Graves' hyperthyroidism. The sequenced template was RNA, covering the TCR beta CDR3 region. In the first round, RT-PCR was carried out with HTBI primers, and a multiplex PCR formed the second round. Each CDR3 protein is one row after TCRdb ran MiXCR on the multiplex PCR reads. In the table there are hundreds of thousands of distinct CDR3 sequences, 22% of which are singletons. Sequencing was performed on peripheral blood. These TCRs come from a young woman with stable Graves' hyperthyroidism. Some clones in this sample may be carry-over from other donors' samples.

The rearrangement joins TRBV2 to TRBJ1-1, with 11 bases lining up with TRBD1. The junction had 11 bases not matched to a gene; V was cut back by 6 bases and J by 5 bases. Germline V gene sequence: CDR1 SNHLY, CDR2 FYNNEI. CDR3 length: 16 residues. The DNA of the CDR3 is TGTGCCAGCAGCCAGGACAGGGGGCGCTTTCGAACTGAAGCTTTCTTT. Translation: CASSQDRGRFRTEAFF.

The CDR3: CAIREGVGQETQYF. The CDR3 DNA is TGTGCCATCAGGGAAGGTGTCGGCCAAGAGACCCAGTACTTC. The V call is TRBV10-3, the J call TRBJ2-5; no clear D gene. Germline CDR1 reads ENHRY; CDR2 reads SYGVKD. Trimming left V 6 bases short and J 1 base short, with 12 bases between. This CDR3 contains 14 residues.

This clonotype was detected many times. The chain's CDR3 is CASSLEGVLAGANVLTF. As DNA, the CDR3 is TGCGCCAGCAGCTTGGAAGGGGTTTTAGCTGGGGCCAACGTCCTGACTTTC. V usage is TRBV5-1 and J usage is TRBJ2-6; D might be TRBD1 (5 bases). Trimming removed 0 bases at V and 2 bases at J, with 12 bases between. CDR1 and CDR2 (germline): SGHRS, YFSETQ. This CDR3 has 17 amino acids.

This clonotype turned up a few times. The CDR3 region is CASSQLSGAPGGYTF. CDR3 nucleotide sequence: TGTGCCAGCAGCCAACTCTCCGGGGCCCCGGGTGGCTACACCTTC. The chain joins TRBV3-1 to TRBJ1-2; possibly TRBD1 for D (5 bases). This CDR3 is 15 amino acids long. Trimming stripped 2 bases from V and 7 bases from J, with 17 bases between. Per the germline V gene, CDR1 is LGHDT and CDR2 is YNNKEL (reference sequence).

The chain combines TRBV5-1 with TRBJ1-2, with D tentatively TRBD1 (5 bases). The CDR3 covers 14 residues. The germline gives CDR1 SGHRS, CDR2 YFSETQ. V was clipped by 0 bases and J by 8 bases, with 14 bases between them. The CDR3 coding sequence is TGCGCCAGCAGCTTGGGTCGGGGGTTCGAAGGCTACACCTTC. Encoded protein: CASSLGRGFEGYTF.

This clonotype was observed many times. V and J are TRBV24-1 and TRBJ2-7; tentative D call: TRBD2 (5 bases). V shed 4 bases and J shed 2 bases, with 11 bases lying between them. The CDR3 length is 14 residues. CDR1 and CDR2 from the germline V gene are KGHDR and SFDVKD. CDR3 sequence: CATSESTGTYEQYF. In nucleotides, the CDR3 is TGTGCCACCAGTGAATCGACGGGAACCTACGAGCAGTACTTC.

This clonotype was observed many times. V usage is TRBV12-3 or TRBV12-4 and J usage is TRBJ1-6, with D possibly matching TRBD1 (6 bases). This CDR3 is 14 amino acids long. V lost 5 bases to trimming and J lost 14 bases, with 19 bases between them. Written as DNA, the CDR3 is TGTGCCAGCAGTCCGGACAGCCCGAGGGGGGCCCTCCACTTT. Its protein product is CASSPDSPRGALHF.

In its sample, this clonotype was seen a few times. The chain couples TRBV11-2 to TRBJ2-2, with D tentatively TRBD1 (6 bases). CDR3 length equals 16 residues. V dropped 5 bases and J dropped 0 bases, with 13 bases sitting between them. Germline V gene lookup returns CDR1 SGHAT and CDR2 FQNNGV. The CDR3 nucleotides are TGTGCCAGCAGCACCCACAGGGTACCGAACACCGGGGAGCTGTTTTTT. As protein: CASSTHRVPNTGELFF.

This chain links TRBV30 with TRBJ2-5; no clear D gene. CDR3 size: 12 residues. V was pared by 5 bases and J by 5 bases, with 12 bases between. Germline V gene lookup returns CDR1 GTSNPN and CDR2 SVGIG (reference sequence). The CDR3 sequence is CAWGHLRETQYF. The DNA of the CDR3 is TGTGCCTGGGGCCACCTAAGGGAGACCCAGTACTTC.

This clonotype came up many times. The CDR3 coding sequence is TGCAGTGCTAGCCGGGTGCAGGGGAATGGTTCACCCCTCCACTTT. Its translation: CSASRVQGNGSPLHF. V gene TRBV20-1 combines with J gene TRBJ1-6, with D possibly TRBD1 on 6 matching bases. CDR1 is DFQATT and CDR2 is SNEGSKA in the germline V gene (reference sequence). This CDR3 spans 15 amino acids. Trimming took 3 bases from V and 9 from J, leaving 18 bases between them.

This chain links TRBV6-1 with TRBJ1-5; D call uncertain. The CDR3 extends over 13 amino acids. Germline assignment: CDR1 MNHNS and CDR2 SASEGT. The V and J ends lost 6 bases and 1 base respectively, with 7 bases between them. CDR3 sequence reads: CASRGRSNQPQHF. CDR3 DNA: TGTGCCAGCAGAGGCAGAAGCAATCAGCCCCAGCATTTT.

This clonotype was recorded a few times. A read error may explain this, as a much larger clone is one base away. V is TRBV27 and J is TRBJ1-1; tentative D call: TRBD1 (6 bases). The length of the CDR3 is 14 residues. In germline, CDR1 is MNHEY, CDR2 SMNVEV (reference sequence). CDR3 coding DNA: TGTGCCAGCAGACTACAGGGCAGGGGAACTGAAGCTTGCTTT. Protein: CASRLQGRGTEACF.

This clonotype was picked up many times. The rearrangement uses TRBV6-2 or TRBV6-3 and TRBJ2-7, with a possible D match to TRBD2 (6 bases). V was pared by 10 bases and J by 2 bases, with 15 bases between. Germline V CDR1 and CDR2: MNHEY, SVGEGT. This CDR3 region has 13 residues. This CDR3 is CATSLGGPYEQYF. CDR3 DNA sequence: TGTGCCACTTCGTTGGGGGGTCCCTACGAGCAGTACTTC.

This clonotype was counted many times. The V and J genes are TRBV6-5 and TRBJ2-6; D ambiguous. V was shortened by 3 bases and J by 0 bases, with 6 bases between the two germline ends. This CDR3 is built from 15 residues. CDR1 is MNHEY and CDR2 is SVGAGI in the germline V gene. The CDR3 loop is CASSYISSGANVLTF. As DNA, the CDR3 is TGTGCCAGCAGTTATATTAGCTCTGGGGCCAACGTCCTGACTTTC.

This clonotype was observed a few times. The chain joins TRBV29-1 to TRBJ2-6, with D possibly TRBD1 on 5 matching bases. CDR1 and CDR2 from the germline V gene are SQVTM and ANQGSEA. V was trimmed by 4 bases and J by 0 bases, leaving 13 bases between them. CDR3 size: 16 residues. The CDR3 sequence: CSVVTGRLSGANVLTF. Written as DNA, the CDR3 is TGCAGCGTTGTAACAGGCAGACTCTCTGGGGCCAACGTCCTGACTTTC. Full variable domain (outside the CDR3, taken from reference TRBV29-1 and TRBJ2-6): SAVISQKPSRDICQRGTSLTIQCQVDSQVTMMFWYRQQPGQSLTLIATANQGSEATYESGFVIDKFPISRPNLTFSTLTVSNMSPEDSSIYLCSVVTGRLSGANVLTFGAGSRLTVL.

This clonotype was recorded a few times. The chain joins TRBV4-1 to TRBJ2-5; 11 positions match TRBD1. Per germline, CDR1 MGHRA and CDR2 YSYEKL. CDR3 length: 16 residues. V dropped 2 bases and J dropped 5; count of bases not matched to a gene: 7. The CDR3 nucleotides are TGCGCCAGCAGCCAACCTGGACAGGGGGCGCTTGAGACCCAGTACTTC. Translation: CASSQPGQGALETQYF.

The chain is built from TRBV20-1 and TRBJ1-6; TRBD1 aligns across 11 bases. This CDR3 is 14 amino acids long. The J segment lost 9 bases and the V segment lost 5 bases, leaving 6 bases of the junction unmatched. From germline, CDR1 is DFQATT and CDR2 SNEGSKA (reference sequence). The CDR3 protein is CSASSGTGGSPLHF. The CDR3 nucleotides are TGCAGTGCTTCTTCCGGGACAGGGGGTTCACCCCTCCACTTT.

This clonotype was observed many times. The J gene is TRBJ1-1, the V gene TRBV7-6; the D gene is possibly TRBD1 (6 bases). The V end lost 5 bases, the J end lost 1 base, and 14 bases lay between the germline ends. CDR1 SGHVS and CDR2 FNYEAQ come from the germline V gene. The CDR3 spans 15 residues. This chain's CDR3 is CASSPFAGANTEAFF. CDR3 sequence (DNA): TGTGCCAGCAGCCCATTCGCGGGGGCGAACACTGAAGCTTTCTTT. Full variable domain (rest looked up from reference TRBV7-6 and TRBJ1-1): GAGVSQSPRYKVTKRGQDVALRCDPISGHVSLYWYRQALGQGPEFLTYFNYEAQQDKSGLPNDRFSAERPEGSISTLTIQRTEQRDSAMYRCASSPFAGANTEAFFGQGTRLTVV.

The chain couples TRBV29-1 to TRBJ2-7; D not certain. Trimming removed 7 bases at V and 0 bases at J, with 13 bases between. From germline, CDR1 is SQVTM and CDR2 ANQGSEA. The CDR3 spans 13 residues. CDR3 amino acids: CSAGVVDSYEQYF. CDR3 nucleotide sequence: TGCAGCGCCGGAGTGGTAGACTCCTACGAGCAGTACTTC.

Points on this clonotype: A much larger clone sits a single nucleotide away, making a read error possible. The chain combines TRBV12-3 or TRBV12-4 with TRBJ1-1, with D tentatively TRBD1 (5 bases). CDR3 length equals 15 residues. CDR3 sequence reads: CAGSLAEGANTEAFF. DNA of the CDR3: TGTGCCGGCAGTTTAGCGGAAGGGGCTAACACTGAAGCTTTCTTT.

Here the CDR3 reads CASSPSRGWGYTF. The CDR3 bases are TGTGCCAGCAGTCCCTCCAGGGGTTGGGGCTACACCTTC. The chain uses TRBV6-1 and TRBJ1-2, with D possibly being TRBD1 (6 bases). V was clipped by 5 bases and J by 8 bases, with 15 bases between them. Germline values: CDR1 MNHNS, CDR2 SASEGT. The CDR3 extends over 13 amino acids.

The sample holds a few counts of this clonotype. The genes are TRBV4-1 and TRBJ1-1, with D unresolved. Germline assignment: CDR1 MGHRA and CDR2 YSYEKL. Trimming left V 2 bases short and J 5 bases short, with 12 bases between. The CDR3 covers 14 residues. The CDR3, as DNA: TGCGCCAGCAGCCAACCTAGAGCGCGGACTGAAGCTTTCTTT. It translates to CASSQPRARTEAFF.

The chain recombines TRBV28 with TRBJ2-4; D gene unclear. The CDR3 extends over 15 amino acids. The V and J ends lost 6 bases and 0 bases respectively, with 12 bases between them. The germline gives CDR1 MDHEN, CDR2 SYDVKM. This chain's CDR3 is CASSRVALAKNIQYF. The CDR3 nucleotides read TGTGCCAGCAGCCGGGTAGCTTTAGCCAAAAACATTCAGTACTTC.

V and J are TRBV5-1 and TRBJ2-5; the D gene is possibly TRBD1 (5 bases). CDR1 SGHRS and CDR2 YFSETQ come from the germline V gene. Trimming stripped 3 bases from V and 5 bases from J, with 14 bases between. The CDR3 sequence is 14 residues long. CDR3 nucleotides: TGCGCCAGCAGCTCTGACCAGGGATTGGAGACCCAGTACTTC. It translates to CASSSDQGLETQYF.

Many counts were recorded for this clonotype. This chain links TRBV20-1 with TRBJ1-1; tentative D call: TRBD1 (6 bases). Germline values: CDR1 DFQATT, CDR2 SNEGSKA (reference sequence). The CDR3 spans 14 residues. V was cut by 1 base and J by 3 bases, with 12 bases left in between. CDR3 in amino acids: CSARVGHQYTEAFF. The CDR3 DNA reads as TGCAGTGCTAGAGTGGGACACCAATACACTGAAGCTTTCTTT.

This clonotype was observed at least ten times. The V and J genes are TRBV28 and TRBJ2-7, with 7 bases aligning to TRBD1. Losses at the gene ends were 6 bases for V and 6 bases for J; bases not matched to a gene: 11. Germline CDR1 is MDHEN and CDR2 is SYDVKM. This CDR3 is built from 14 residues. CDR3 in amino acids: CASSTGQSLFEQYF. The DNA of the CDR3 is TGTGCCAGCAGCACGGGACAGAGCCTTTTCGAGCAGTACTTC.

The chain employs TRBV4-1 and TRBJ2-2; D gene uncertain. The CDR3 has 14 residues. Germline V CDR1 and CDR2: MGHRA, YSYEKL. The ends were cut back, 0 bases at V and 5 bases at J, with 7 bases in the middle. Here the CDR3 reads CASSQDRVTGELFF. The CDR3 DNA is TGCGCCAGCAGCCAAGATCGTGTGACCGGGGAGCTGTTTTTT.